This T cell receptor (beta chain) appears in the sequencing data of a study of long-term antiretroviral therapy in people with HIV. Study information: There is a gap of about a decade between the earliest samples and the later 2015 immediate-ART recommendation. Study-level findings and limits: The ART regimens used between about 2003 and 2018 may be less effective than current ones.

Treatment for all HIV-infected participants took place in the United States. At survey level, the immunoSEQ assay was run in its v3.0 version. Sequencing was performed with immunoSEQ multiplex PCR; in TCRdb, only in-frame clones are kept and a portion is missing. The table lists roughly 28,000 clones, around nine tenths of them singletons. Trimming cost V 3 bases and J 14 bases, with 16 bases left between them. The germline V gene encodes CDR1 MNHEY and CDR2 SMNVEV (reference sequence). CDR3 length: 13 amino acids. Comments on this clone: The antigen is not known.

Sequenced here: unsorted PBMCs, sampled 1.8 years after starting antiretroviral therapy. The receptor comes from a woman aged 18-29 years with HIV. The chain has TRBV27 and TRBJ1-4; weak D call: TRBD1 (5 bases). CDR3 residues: CASSFYGGGRLFF. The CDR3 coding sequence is TGTGCCAGCAGTTTCTACGGTGGGGGGAGGCTGTTTTTT.